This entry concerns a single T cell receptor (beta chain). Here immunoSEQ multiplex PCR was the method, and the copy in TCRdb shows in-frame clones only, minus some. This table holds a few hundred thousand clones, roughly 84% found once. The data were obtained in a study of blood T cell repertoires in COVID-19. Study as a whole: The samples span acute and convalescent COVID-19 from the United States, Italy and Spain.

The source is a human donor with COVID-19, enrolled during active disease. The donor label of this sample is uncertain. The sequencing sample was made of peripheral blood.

The CDR3 sequence: CASSTLFAGVSPSTDTQYF. CDR3 nucleotide sequence: TGTGCCAGCAGTACACTATTCGCGGGAGTTTCGCCTAGCACAGATACGCAGTATTTT. This chain links TRBV27 with TRBJ2-3; TRBD2 matches 7 bases. J gave up 0 bases and V 5 bases, and 17 bases lay outside the gene matches. Per the germline V gene, CDR1 is MNHEY and CDR2 is SMNVEV (reference sequence). The CDR3 has 19 residues.